A selection of T cell receptor beta chains follows, all from one sample in a study of blood T cell repertoires in COVID-19. Measured with immunoSEQ multiplex PCR; TCRdb has only the in-frame clones, and not every one. The sample has hundreds of thousands of clones, around 86% seen once. The sample was peripheral blood. The receptors stem from a man aged 45 to 65 with acute or convalescent COVID-19. CDR3s include the opening cysteine and the closing phenylalanine or tryptophan. Fields, in order: J gene, V gene, CDR3 protein.

>TRBJ2-6|TRBV2
CASSERGLESGANVLTF
>TRBJ1-1|TRBV7-8
CASSLELRNTEAFF
>TRBJ2-3|TRBV10-3
CAISDRVGSTDTQYF
>TRBJ2-7|TRBV4-1
CASSQDPGQEQYF
>TRBJ2-7|TRBV7-8
CASSPRLAGPFPGSYEQYF
>TRBJ2-5|TRBV5-4
CASSLAGAEETQYF
>TRBJ1-4|TRBV4-1
CASSPLGGAVNEKLFF
>TRBJ2-5|TRBV11-3
CASSRDSGETQYF
>TRBJ2-7|TRBV6-6
CASSYSGSYEQYF
>TRBJ2-7|TRBV6-1
CASSEPGTGFYEQYF
>TRBJ1-2|TRBV6-5
CASSYSGTNYGYTF
>TRBJ1-1|TRBV5-4
CASSFGQSPRGAFF
>TRBJ2-5|TRBV30
CAWESGGDFKTQYF
>TRBJ2-5|TRBV7-9
CASSPGTSGGAAYQETQYF
>TRBJ1-2|TRBV24-1
CATSDSGTSYGYTF
>TRBJ1-1|TRBV10-2
CASSGQGRGTEAFF
>TRBJ1-4|TRBV10-2
CASRGGREYEKLFF
>TRBJ1-2|TRBV7-2
CASSRNRAGGYTF
>TRBJ1-1|TRBV12-3/TRBV12-4
CASSFGGYTEAFF
>TRBJ2-3|TRBV21-1
CASSRGRDTQYF
>TRBJ1-2|TRBV24-1
CATSDSGVSYTF
>TRBJ1-2|TRBV5-4
CASSSPGQGGNYGYTF
>TRBJ1-5|TRBV6-5
CASTFYSNQPQHF
>TRBJ2-1|TRBV19
CASSIEKGVRNEQFF
>TRBJ1-2|TRBV7-2
CASSFYGSGSGGGYTF
>TRBJ2-7|TRBV10-3
CAISPAGEQYF
>TRBJ1-4|TRBV6-2/TRBV6-3
CASSFGSGNEKLFF
>TRBJ2-7|TRBV5-1
CASSLRDSYEQYF
>TRBJ1-2|TRBV7-9
CASSVGVAGAYGYTF
>TRBJ1-1|TRBV25-1
CASGGGSNTEAFF
>TRBJ2-7|TRBV7-6
CASSLAGTPSSYEQYF
>TRBJ2-5|TRBV5-1
CASSPGGYQETQYF
>TRBJ2-5|TRBV6-1
CASSEGLAVRTQYF
>TRBJ1-4|TRBV5-1
CASSQTDPATAEKLFF
>TRBJ1-2|TRBV4-1
CASSQARRTVLGYTF
>TRBJ1-2|TRBV5-1
CASSFQGLPGYGYTF
>TRBJ1-2|TRBV6-2/TRBV6-3
CASSYSPMAQGYGYTF
>TRBJ1-2|TRBV18
CASSPGVGVGGYTF
>TRBJ1-2|TRBV2
CATSTGVYGYTF
>TRBJ1-2|TRBV7-9
CASSLFEVLGYTF
>TRBJ1-2|TRBV27
CASRTGGTYGYTF
>TRBJ2-2|TRBV10-3
CAISMGLQNTGELFF
>TRBJ2-7|TRBV7-8
CASSLGTTDYEQYF
>TRBJ1-1|TRBV6-6
CASSSEGRDTEAFF
>TRBJ1-1|TRBV5-8
CASTPMTGRTEAFF
>TRBJ2-3|TRBV7-9
CASSPPGGGRTDTQYF
>TRBJ1-5|TRBV30
CAWSWGSTGGGQPQHF
>TRBJ1-2|TRBV11-2
CASSFTGADGYTF
>TRBJ1-2|TRBV19
CASSTLRDRGYGYTF
>TRBJ2-1|TRBV11-3
CASSLGTSRIEQFF